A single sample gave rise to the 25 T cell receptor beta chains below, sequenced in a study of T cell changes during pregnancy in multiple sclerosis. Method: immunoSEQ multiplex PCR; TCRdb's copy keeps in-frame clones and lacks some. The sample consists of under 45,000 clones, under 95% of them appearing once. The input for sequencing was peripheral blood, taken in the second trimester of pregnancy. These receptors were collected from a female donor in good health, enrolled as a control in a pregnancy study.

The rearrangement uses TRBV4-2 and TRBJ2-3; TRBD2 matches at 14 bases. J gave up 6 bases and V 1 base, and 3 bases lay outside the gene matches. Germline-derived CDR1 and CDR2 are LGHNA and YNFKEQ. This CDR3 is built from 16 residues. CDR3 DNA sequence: TGTGCCAGCAGCCAAGGACTAGCGGGGGGGGTTGATACGCAGTATTTT. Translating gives CASSQGLAGGVDTQYF.

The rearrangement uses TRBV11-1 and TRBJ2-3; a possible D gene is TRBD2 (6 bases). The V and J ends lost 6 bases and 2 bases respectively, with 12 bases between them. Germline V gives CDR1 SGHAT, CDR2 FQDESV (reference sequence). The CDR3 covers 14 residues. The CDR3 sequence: CASSRRDFTDTQYF. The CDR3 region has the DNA TGTGCCAGCAGTAGACGGGACTTCACAGATACGCAGTATTTT.

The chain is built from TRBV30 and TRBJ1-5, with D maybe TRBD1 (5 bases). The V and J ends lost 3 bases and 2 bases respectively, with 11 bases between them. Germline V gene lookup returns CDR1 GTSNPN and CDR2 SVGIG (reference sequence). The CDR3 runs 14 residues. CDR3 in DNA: TGTGCCTGGAGCGCTGGGGGGGGCAATCAGCCCCAGCATTTT. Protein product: CAWSAGGGNQPQHF.

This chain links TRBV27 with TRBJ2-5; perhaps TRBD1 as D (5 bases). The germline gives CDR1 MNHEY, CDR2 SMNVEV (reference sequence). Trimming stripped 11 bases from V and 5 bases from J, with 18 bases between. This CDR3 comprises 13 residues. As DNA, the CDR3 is TGTGCCGTGAAGAGCAGGGTATTTGAGACCCAGTACTTC. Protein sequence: CAVKSRVFETQYF.

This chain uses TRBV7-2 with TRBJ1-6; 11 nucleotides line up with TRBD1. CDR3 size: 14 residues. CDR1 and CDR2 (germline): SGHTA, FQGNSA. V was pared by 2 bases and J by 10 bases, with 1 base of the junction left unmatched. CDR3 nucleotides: TGTGCCAGCAGCTTAAGGACAGGGGGCTCACCCCTCCACTTT. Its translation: CASSLRTGGSPLHF. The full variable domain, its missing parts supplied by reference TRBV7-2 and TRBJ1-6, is GAGVSQSPSNKVTEKGKDVELRCDPISGHTALYWYRQSLGQGLEFLIYFQGNSAPDKSGLPSDRFSAERTGGSVSTLTIQRTQQEDSAVYLCASSLRTGGSPLHFGNGTRLTVT.

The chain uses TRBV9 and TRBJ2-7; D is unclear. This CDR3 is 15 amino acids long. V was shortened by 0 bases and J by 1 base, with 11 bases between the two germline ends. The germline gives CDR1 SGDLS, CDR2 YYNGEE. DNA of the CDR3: TGTGCCAGCAGCGTAGGATCTGGCCCATCCTACGAGCAGTACTTC. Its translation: CASSVGSGPSYEQYF.

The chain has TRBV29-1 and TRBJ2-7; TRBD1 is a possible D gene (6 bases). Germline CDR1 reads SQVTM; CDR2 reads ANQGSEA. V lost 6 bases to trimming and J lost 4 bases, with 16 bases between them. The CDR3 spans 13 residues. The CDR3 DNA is TGCAGCGTCCCGAGGGGGATTGGATACGAGCAGTACTTC. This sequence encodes CSVPRGIGYEQYF.

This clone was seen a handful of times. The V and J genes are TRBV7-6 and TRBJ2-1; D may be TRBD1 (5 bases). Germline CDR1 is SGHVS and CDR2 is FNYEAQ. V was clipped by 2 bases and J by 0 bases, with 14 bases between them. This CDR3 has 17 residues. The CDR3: CASSLTDRIHSYNEQFF. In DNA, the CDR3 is TGTGCCAGCAGCTTAACCGACAGAATACACTCCTACAATGAGCAGTTCTTC.

In nucleotides, the CDR3 is TGTGCCAGCAGTCCTGACAGGATCCTCGGTGGGACCCAGTACTTC. Its protein is CASSPDRILGGTQYF. This chain links TRBV14 with TRBJ2-5, with a possible D match to TRBD1 (6 bases). Trimming cost V 6 bases and J 7 bases, with 21 bases left between them. Germline CDR1 and CDR2: SGHDN and FVKESK. The length of the CDR3 is 15 residues.

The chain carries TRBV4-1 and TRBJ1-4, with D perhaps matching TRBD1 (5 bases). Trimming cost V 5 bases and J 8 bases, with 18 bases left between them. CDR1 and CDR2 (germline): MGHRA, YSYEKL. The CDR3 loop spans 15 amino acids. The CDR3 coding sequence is TGCGCCAGCAGCACCCAACCGGGGGGTCGGGAAAAACTGTTTTTT. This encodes CASSTQPGGREKLFF.

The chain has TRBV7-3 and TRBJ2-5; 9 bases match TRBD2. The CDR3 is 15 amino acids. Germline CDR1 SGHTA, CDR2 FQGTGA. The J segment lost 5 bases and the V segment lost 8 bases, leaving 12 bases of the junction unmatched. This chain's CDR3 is CASSRSGSAGETQYF. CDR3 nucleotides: TGTGCCAGCTCCCGTAGCGGGAGTGCGGGGGAGACCCAGTACTTC.

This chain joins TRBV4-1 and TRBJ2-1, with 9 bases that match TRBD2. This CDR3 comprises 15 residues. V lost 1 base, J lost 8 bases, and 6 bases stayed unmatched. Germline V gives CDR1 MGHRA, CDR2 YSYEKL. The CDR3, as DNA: TGCGCCAGCAGCCAAGTAGGGACTAGCATACATGAGCAGTTCTTC. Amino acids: CASSQVGTSIHEQFF.

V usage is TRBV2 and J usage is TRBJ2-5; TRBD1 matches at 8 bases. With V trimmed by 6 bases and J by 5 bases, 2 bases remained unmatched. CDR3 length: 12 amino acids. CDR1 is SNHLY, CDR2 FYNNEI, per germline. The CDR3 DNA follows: TGTGCCAGCAGAAGGACAGGGGAGACCCAGTACTTC. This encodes CASRRTGETQYF.

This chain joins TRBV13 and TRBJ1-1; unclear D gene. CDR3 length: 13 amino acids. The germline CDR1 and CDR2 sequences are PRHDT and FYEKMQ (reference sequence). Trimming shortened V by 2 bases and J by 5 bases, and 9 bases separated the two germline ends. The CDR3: CASSLNTMTEAFF. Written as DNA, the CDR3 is TGTGCCAGCAGCTTAAACACCATGACTGAAGCTTTCTTT.

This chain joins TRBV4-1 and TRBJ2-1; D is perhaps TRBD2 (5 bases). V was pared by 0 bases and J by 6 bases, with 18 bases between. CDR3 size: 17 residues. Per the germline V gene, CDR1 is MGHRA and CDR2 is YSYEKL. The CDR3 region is CASSQEGGPRVSNEQFF. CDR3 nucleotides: TGCGCCAGCAGCCAAGAAGGCGGGCCCCGGGTGAGCAATGAGCAGTTCTTC.

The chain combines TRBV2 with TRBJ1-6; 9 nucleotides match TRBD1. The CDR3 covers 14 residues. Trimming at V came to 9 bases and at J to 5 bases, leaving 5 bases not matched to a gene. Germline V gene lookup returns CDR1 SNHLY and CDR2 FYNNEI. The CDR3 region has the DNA TGTGCCAGTCAACAGGGGGCCAATAATTCACCCCTCCACTTT. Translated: CASQQGANNSPLHF.

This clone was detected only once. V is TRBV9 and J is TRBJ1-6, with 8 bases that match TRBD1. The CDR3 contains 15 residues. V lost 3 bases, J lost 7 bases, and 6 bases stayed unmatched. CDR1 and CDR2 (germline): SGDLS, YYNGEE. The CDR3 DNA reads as TGTGCCAGCAGCGCCACCGGGACAGGCAATTCACCCCTCCACTTT. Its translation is CASSATGTGNSPLHF.

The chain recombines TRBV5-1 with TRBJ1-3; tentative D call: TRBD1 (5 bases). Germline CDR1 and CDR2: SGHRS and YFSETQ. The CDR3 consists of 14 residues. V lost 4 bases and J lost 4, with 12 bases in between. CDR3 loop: CASSHGAQGNTIYF. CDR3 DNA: TGCGCCAGCAGCCATGGGGCGCAAGGAAACACCATATATTTT. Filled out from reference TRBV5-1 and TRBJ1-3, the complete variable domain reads KAGVTQTPRYLIKTRGQQVTLSCSPISGHRSVSWYQQTPGQGLQFLFEYFSETQRNKGNFPGRFSGRQFSNSRSEMNVSTLELGDSALYLCASSHGAQGNTIYFGEGSWLTVV.

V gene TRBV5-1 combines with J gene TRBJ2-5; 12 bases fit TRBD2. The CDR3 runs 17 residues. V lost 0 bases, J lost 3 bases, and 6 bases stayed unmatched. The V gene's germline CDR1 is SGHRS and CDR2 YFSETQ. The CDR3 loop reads CASSLALAGGREETQYF. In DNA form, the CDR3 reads TGCGCCAGCAGCTTGGCACTAGCGGGGGGCCGGGAAGAGACCCAGTACTTC.

CDR3 sequence (DNA): TGTGCCAGCAGCTTAAGAGAACTGAACACTGAAGCTTTCTTT. Its protein product is CASSLRELNTEAFF. V usage is TRBV7-8 and J usage is TRBJ1-1; unclear D gene. The CDR3 is made up of 14 amino acids. CDR1 and CDR2 (germline): SGHVS, FQNEAQ. V was shortened by 2 bases and J by 0 bases, with 7 bases between the two germline ends.

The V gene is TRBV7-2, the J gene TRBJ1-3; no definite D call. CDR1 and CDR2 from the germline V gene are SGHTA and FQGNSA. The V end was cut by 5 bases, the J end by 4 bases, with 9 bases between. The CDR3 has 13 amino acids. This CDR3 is CASSDNAGNTIYF. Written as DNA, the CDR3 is TGTGCCAGCAGCGACAATGCCGGAAACACCATATATTTT.

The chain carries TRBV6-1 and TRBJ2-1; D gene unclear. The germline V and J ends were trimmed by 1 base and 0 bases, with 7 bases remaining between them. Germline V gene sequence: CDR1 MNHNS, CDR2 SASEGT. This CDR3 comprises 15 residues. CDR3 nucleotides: TGTGCCAGCAGTGAAGACTACTCCTCCTACAATGAGCAGTTCTTC. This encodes CASSEDYSSYNEQFF.

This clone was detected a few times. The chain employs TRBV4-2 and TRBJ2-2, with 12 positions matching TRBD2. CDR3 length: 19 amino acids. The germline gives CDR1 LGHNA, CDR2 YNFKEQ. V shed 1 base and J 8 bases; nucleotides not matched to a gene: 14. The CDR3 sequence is CASSQVGRGLAGLPGELFF. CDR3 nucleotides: TGTGCCAGCAGCCAAGTTGGGAGGGGACTAGCGGGCCTACCAGGGGAGCTGTTTTTT.

The CDR3 nucleotides are TGTGCCATCCTACAGGGGGCGCGGACAGATACGCAGTATTTT. Encoded protein: CAILQGARTDTQYF. The rearrangement uses TRBV6-1 and TRBJ2-3; 9 nucleotides match TRBD1. The CDR3 covers 14 residues. Germline values: CDR1 MNHNS, CDR2 SASEGT. The J segment lost 3 bases and the V segment lost 10 bases, leaving 8 bases of the junction unmatched.

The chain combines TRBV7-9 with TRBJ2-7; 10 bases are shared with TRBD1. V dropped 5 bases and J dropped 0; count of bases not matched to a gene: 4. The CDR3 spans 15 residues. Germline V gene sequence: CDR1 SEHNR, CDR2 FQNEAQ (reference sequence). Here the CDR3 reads CASSVGQGFSYEQYF. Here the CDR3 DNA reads TGTGCCAGCAGCGTGGGACAGGGGTTCTCCTACGAGCAGTACTTC.